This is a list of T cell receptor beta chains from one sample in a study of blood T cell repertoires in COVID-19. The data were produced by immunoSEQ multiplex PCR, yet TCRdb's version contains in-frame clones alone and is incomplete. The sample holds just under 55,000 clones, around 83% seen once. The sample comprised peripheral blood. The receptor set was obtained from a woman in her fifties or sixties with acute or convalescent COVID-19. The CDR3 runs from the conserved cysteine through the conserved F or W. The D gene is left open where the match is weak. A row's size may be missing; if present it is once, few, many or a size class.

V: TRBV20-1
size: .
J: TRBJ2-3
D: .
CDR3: CSASVYRSTDTQYF
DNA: TGCAGTGCTAGTGTTTACAGAAGCACAGATACGCAGTATTTT

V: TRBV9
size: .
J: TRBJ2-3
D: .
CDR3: CASSVSGEDTQYF
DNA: TGTGCCAGCAGCGTATCCGGGGAGGATACGCAGTATTTT

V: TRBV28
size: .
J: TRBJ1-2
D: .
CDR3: CASSFVARERGYTF
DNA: TGTGCCAGCAGTTTCGTTGCCCGGGAACGGGGCTACACCTTC

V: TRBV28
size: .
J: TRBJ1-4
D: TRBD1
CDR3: CASSLGDRANEKLFF
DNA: TGTGCCAGCAGCCTCGGGGACAGGGCTAATGAAAAACTGTTTTTT

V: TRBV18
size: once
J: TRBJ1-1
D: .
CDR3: CASSPGLSTMNTEAFF
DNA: TGTGCCAGCTCCCCAGGGCTTAGTACCATGAACACTGAAGCTTTCTTT

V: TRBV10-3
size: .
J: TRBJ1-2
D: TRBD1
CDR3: CAISEFSGGGYTF
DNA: TGTGCCATCAGTGAGTTTTCAGGGGGTGGCTACACCTTC

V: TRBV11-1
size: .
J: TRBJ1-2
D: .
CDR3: CASSLADTPLNYGYTF
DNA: TGTGCCAGCAGCTTAGCGGACACGCCGCTTAACTATGGCTACACCTTC

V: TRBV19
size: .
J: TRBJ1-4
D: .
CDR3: CASSTTGLRNEKLFF
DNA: TGTGCCAGTAGCACCACGGGACTAAGAAATGAAAAACTGTTTTTT

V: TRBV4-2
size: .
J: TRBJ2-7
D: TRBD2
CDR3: CASSQDLIAGVTYEQYF
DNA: TGTGCCAGCAGCCAAGATCTAATAGCGGGAGTGACCTACGAGCAGTACTTC

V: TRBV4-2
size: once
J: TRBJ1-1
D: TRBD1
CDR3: CASSQEQGEGEAFF
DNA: TGTGCCAGCAGCCAAGAACAGGGGGAGGGTGAAGCTTTCTTT

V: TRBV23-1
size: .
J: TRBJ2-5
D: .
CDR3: CASSRASQETQYF
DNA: TGCGCCAGCAGTCGGGCCAGCCAAGAGACCCAGTACTTC

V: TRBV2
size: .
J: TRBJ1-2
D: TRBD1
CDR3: CASSEQGDYGYTF
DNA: TGTGCCAGCAGTGAGCAGGGGGACTATGGCTACACCTTC

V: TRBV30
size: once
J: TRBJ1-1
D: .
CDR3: CAWSVRPMDTEAFF
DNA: TGTGCCTGGAGTGTACGTCCTATGGACACTGAAGCTTTCTTT

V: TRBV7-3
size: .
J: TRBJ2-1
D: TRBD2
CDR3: CASSLRLAEYNEQFF
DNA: TGTGCCAGCAGCTTAAGACTAGCGGAATACAATGAGCAGTTCTTC

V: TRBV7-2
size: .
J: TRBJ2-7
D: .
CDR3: CASSTQHLYEQYF
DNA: TGTGCCAGCAGCACCCAACATCTCTACGAGCAGTACTTC

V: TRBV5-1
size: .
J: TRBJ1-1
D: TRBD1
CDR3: CASSLYLSQGSNTEAFF
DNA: TGCGCCAGCAGCTTGTACCTCTCACAGGGGTCGAACACTGAAGCTTTCTTT

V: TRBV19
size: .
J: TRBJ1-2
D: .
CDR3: CASTPSHQGLYNYGYTF
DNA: TGTGCCAGTACGCCTTCACACCAGGGGTTGTATAACTATGGCTACACCTTC

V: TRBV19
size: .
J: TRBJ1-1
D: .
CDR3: CASSYQALFSSTEAFF
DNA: TGTGCCAGTAGTTACCAGGCATTGTTTTCTTCGACTGAAGCTTTCTTT

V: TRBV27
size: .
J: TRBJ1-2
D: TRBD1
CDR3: CASSLSYNRGSSNYGYTF
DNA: TGTGCCAGCAGTTTATCCTATAACAGGGGGTCTTCTAACTATGGCTACACCTTC

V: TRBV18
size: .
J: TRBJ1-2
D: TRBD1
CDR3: CASSPSDRGNYGYTF
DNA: TGTGCCAGCTCACCCTCGGACAGGGGGAACTATGGCTACACCTTC

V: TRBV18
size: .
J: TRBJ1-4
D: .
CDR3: CASSLGQPGLFATNEKLFF
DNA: TGTGCCAGCTCCCTGGGACAACCTGGCCTTTTTGCAACTAATGAAAAACTGTTTTTT

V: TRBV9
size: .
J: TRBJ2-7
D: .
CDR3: CASSVYPAGIDEQYF
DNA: TGTGCCAGCAGCGTATACCCGGCGGGTATTGACGAGCAGTACTTC

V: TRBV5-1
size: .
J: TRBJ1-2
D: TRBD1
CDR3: CASSITQPGQGGIYTF
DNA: TGCGCCAGCAGCATAACACAACCGGGACAGGGAGGTATCTACACCTTC

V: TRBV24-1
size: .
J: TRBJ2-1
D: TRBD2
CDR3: CATRATRGSLSEQFF
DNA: TGTGCCACCAGGGCGACGCGGGGGTCGCTTAGTGAGCAGTTCTTC

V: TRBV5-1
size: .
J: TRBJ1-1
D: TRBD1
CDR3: CASSYTGAATEAFF
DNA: TGCGCCAGCAGCTACACAGGGGCTGCCACTGAAGCTTTCTTT

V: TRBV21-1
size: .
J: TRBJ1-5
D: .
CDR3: CASSKRRDRTESRTQPQHF
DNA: TGTGCCAGCAGCAAAAGGAGGGACAGGACGGAATCGAGGACTCAGCCCCAGCATTTT

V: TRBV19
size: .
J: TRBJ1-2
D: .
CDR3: CASSIDRGGYGYTF
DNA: TGTGCCAGTAGTATAGACCGGGGAGGGTATGGCTACACCTTC